The 16 T cell receptor beta chains presented below share a single source sample, sequenced in a study of OX40 agonist ivuxolimab in advanced cancers. Profiling relied on immunoSEQ multiplex PCR, and the TCRdb table lists in-frame clones only, not all of them. The data show 55,000 to 65,000 clones, about 90% seen once. Sequenced here: CD4+ or CD8+ T cells sorted from blood, sampled in a trial of the OX40 agonist ivuxolimab. These receptors were collected from an adult with an advanced solid tumor such as melanoma, head and neck, liver or kidney cancer.

CDR3 sequence (DNA): TGTGTAAGCTCACAGGGAGGGGAGACCCAGTACTTC. This gives the protein CVSSQGGETQYF. The chain carries TRBV6-5 and TRBJ2-5, with TRBD2 as a possible D gene (7 bases). CDR3 length: 12 residues. Germline-derived CDR1 and CDR2 are MNHEY and SVGAGI.

The J gene is TRBJ1-1, the V gene TRBV10-3; possible D gene TRBD1, 5 bases. Germline lookup yields CDR1 ENHRY and CDR2 SYGVKD. The CDR3 contains 13 residues. V was pared by 8 bases and J by 0 bases, with 10 bases between. The CDR3, as DNA: TGTGCCATCCGCGACAGTGTGAACACTGAAGCTTTCTTT. Protein sequence: CAIRDSVNTEAFF.

J is TRBJ2-4 and V is TRBV10-3, with 8 bases fitting TRBD1. The CDR3 is 14 amino acids. The V gene's germline CDR1 is ENHRY and CDR2 SYGVKD. Trimming took 10 bases from V and 1 from J; bases not matched to a gene: 6. This CDR3 is CATAGGEAKNIQYF. In DNA, the CDR3 is TGTGCCACCGCAGGGGGCGAGGCCAAAAACATTCAGTACTTC.

The chain carries TRBV5-8 and TRBJ1-1; 11 bases map to TRBD1. V lost 0 bases to trimming and J lost 10 bases; unmatched junction nucleotides: 5. The CDR3 sequence is 14 residues long. Germline V gene sequence: CDR1 SGHTS, CDR2 YDEGEE. CDR3 region: CASSLGTGGAGAFF. CDR3 in DNA: TGTGCCAGCAGCTTGGGGACAGGGGGCGCCGGAGCTTTCTTT.

The chain carries TRBV28 and TRBJ1-4; TRBD1 aligns across 7 bases. Germline trimming cut 5 bases from V and 13 bases from J; bases unmatched to any gene: 13. Germline V lookup: CDR1 MDHEN, CDR2 SYDVKM. The CDR3 runs to 14 residues. The CDR3 protein is CASSHPITGEALFF. The CDR3 region has the DNA TGTGCCAGCAGTCACCCCATAACAGGGGAGGCACTGTTTTTT.

The genes are TRBV19 and TRBJ1-2, with a weak D call TRBD1 (6 bases). The CDR3 has 14 amino acids. V was clipped by 5 bases and J by 2 bases, with 12 bases between them. Germline assignment: CDR1 LNHDA and CDR2 SQIVND (reference sequence). The CDR3 region has the DNA TGTGCCAGTAGTTTGAGACAGGAGAACTATGGCTACACCTTC. Amino acid sequence: CASSLRQENYGYTF.

This chain connects TRBV4-2 to TRBJ1-3, with D uncertain. The V and J ends lost 1 base and 3 bases respectively, with 7 bases between them. This CDR3 is 14 amino acids long. Germline CDR1 reads LGHNA; CDR2 reads YNFKEQ. CDR3 coding DNA: TGTGCCAGCAGCCAAGTTCAAGGTGGAAACACCATATATTTT. This sequence encodes CASSQVQGGNTIYF.

This chain joins TRBV9 and TRBJ2-3; D possibly matches TRBD1 or TRBD2 (5 bases each). Germline V gene sequence: CDR1 SGDLS, CDR2 YYNGEE. V shed 3 bases and J shed 2 bases, with 13 bases lying between them. The CDR3 runs 15 residues. The CDR3 nucleotides read TGTGCCAGCAGCGCGGGGCAGGTCTTCACAGATACGCAGTATTTT. Translation gives CASSAGQVFTDTQYF.

This clone occurred once. This rearrangement joins TRBV30 to TRBJ2-7; D tentatively reads TRBD1 or TRBD2 (5 bases each). Germline V gene lookup returns CDR1 GTSNPN and CDR2 SVGIG (reference sequence). The CDR3 length is 13 residues. Trimming stripped 3 bases from V and 4 bases from J, with 13 bases between. In nucleotides, the CDR3 is TGTGCCTGGAGAGAGGGAAGGGGATACGAGCAGTACTTC. Translating gives CAWREGRGYEQYF.

This clone was detected once. V usage is TRBV6-5 and J usage is TRBJ2-1; D gene ambiguous. The germline V gene has CDR1 MNHEY and CDR2 SVGAGI. V was trimmed by 4 bases and J by 4 bases, leaving 8 bases between them. The CDR3 runs 13 residues. DNA of the CDR3: TGTGCCAGCAGTTTCGACTTGTACAATGAGCAGTTCTTC. This encodes CASSFDLYNEQFF.

The chain joins TRBV30 to TRBJ1-1; 8 bases are a match to TRBD1. The germline V gene has CDR1 GTSNPN and CDR2 SVGIG (reference sequence). J was trimmed by 2 bases and V by 5 bases; bases with no gene match: 7. The CDR3 is 14 amino acids. The CDR3, as DNA: TGTGCCTGGGAGACAGGGGTGGGAAACACTGAAGCTTTCTTT. This encodes CAWETGVGNTEAFF.

The rearrangement links TRBV30 to TRBJ1-5; D remains unclear. Germline assignment: CDR1 GTSNPN and CDR2 SVGIG (reference sequence). The CDR3 runs to 14 residues. V shed 1 base and J shed 0 bases, with 7 bases lying between them. In DNA form, the CDR3 reads TGTGCCTGGAGTGCAGAAAATAGCAATCAGCCCCAGCATTTT. Translating gives CAWSAENSNQPQHF.

The chain has TRBV2 and TRBJ2-7; the D is unclear. Germline V lookup: CDR1 SNHLY, CDR2 FYNNEI. The germline V and J ends were trimmed by 5 bases and 3 bases, with 5 bases remaining between them. The CDR3 spans 11 residues. The DNA of the CDR3 is TGTGCCAGCAGTTCATTCTACGAGCAGTACGTC. Protein sequence: CASSSFYEQYV.

The sample holds one count of this clone. V and J are TRBV28 and TRBJ1-2; D gene uncertain. The V gene lost 3 bases and the J gene lost 4 bases, with 12 bases spanning the gap. This CDR3 is built from 14 residues. CDR1 and CDR2 from the germline V gene are MDHEN and SYDVKM. CDR3 protein: CASSFEAALYGYTF. DNA of the CDR3: TGTGCCAGCAGTTTTGAGGCAGCCCTCTATGGCTACACCTTC.

V usage is TRBV1 and J usage is TRBJ2-7. TRBV1 is classified as a pseudogene. The CDR3 is 14 residues long. The CDR3: CTSSQEGRRAEQYV. In nucleotides, the CDR3 is TGCACCAGCAGCCAAGAAGGGCGCCGCGCCGAGCAGTACGTC.

The CDR3 reads CASGWGAGELFF. DNA of the CDR3: TGTGCTAGTGGGTGGGGCGCCGGGGAGCTGTTTTTT. The chain couples TRBV12-5 to TRBJ2-2, with TRBD1 as a possible D gene (5 bases). Between the trimmed V and J ends, which lost 6 bases and 6 bases, there was a span of 8 bases. CDR1 and CDR2 (germline): LGHNT, FRNRAP. This CDR3 has 12 amino acids.